Below are 6 T cell receptor beta chains sequenced from a single sample in a study of T cells in women clearing cervical HPV infection. Sequenced by immunoSEQ multiplex PCR; TCRdb stores in-frame clones only, minus some. This sample's clone table lists about 35,000 clones. The material sequenced was blood buffy coat. Every receptor here comes from a woman between 18 and 69 years old with a cervical HPV16 infection that either progressed to CIN3+ or cleared (not recorded which).

Remarks on this clone: The read falls 3 residues short of the CDR3 end, and the missing part is taken from the germline J gene. The gene calls are TRBV11-2 and TRBJ1-3; D perhaps matches TRBD1 (5 bases). The germline V gene has CDR1 SGHAT and CDR2 FQNNGV. This CDR3 is 15 amino acids long. V lost 5 bases and J 4 bases, leaving 15 bases between the germline ends. The CDR3 reads CASSLFGGSGNTIYF. CDR3 DNA (partial): TGTGCCAGCAGCCTATTCGGGGGTTCCGGAAACACC.

As concerns this clone: The CDR3 extends 3 residues past the end of the read, so its final part is completed from the germline J gene. The V and J genes are TRBV19 and TRBJ2-3; the match to TRBD2 covers 7 bases. Germline CDR1 is LNHDA and CDR2 is SQIVND (reference sequence). This CDR3 region has 14 residues. The ends lost 3 bases at V and 1 base at J; junction bases unmatched: 1. CDR3 amino acids: CASSMAGGTDTQYF. Incomplete CDR3 DNA: TGTGCCAGTAGTATGGCGGGGGGCACAGATACG.

Details on this clone: The CDR3 end lies 3 residues beyond the end of the read and is filled in from the germline J gene. The chain links TRBV20-1 to TRBJ2-7; the D gene is possibly TRBD1 (6 bases). The V end was cut by 3 bases, the J end by 5 bases, with 11 bases between. The germline V gene has CDR1 DFQATT and CDR2 SNEGSKA (reference sequence). This CDR3 spans 12 amino acids. CDR3 region: CSASTTGHEQYF. The covered CDR3 bases are TGCAGTGCTAGTACAACAGGGCACGAG.

Comment on this clone: Read sequence stops 3 residues before the CDR3 end, and the germline J gene provides the missing end. The J gene is TRBJ1-6, the V gene TRBV4-1, with TRBD1 matching 12 bases. V trimming: 0 bases; J trimming: 10 bases; junction bases outside the gene matches: 10. The germline gives CDR1 MGHRA, CDR2 YSYEKL. This CDR3 has 18 amino acids. The CDR3 bases that were read are TGCGCCAGCAGCCAAGAGGCTCCGGGACAGGGGGCGCGCTCACCC. Translated: CASSQEAPGQGARSP. The whole CDR3 protein reads CASSQEAPGQGARSPLHF.

In regard to this clone: The read is 3 residues too short to cover the CDR3 end, so that end is filled in from the germline J gene. The chain carries TRBV7-9 and TRBJ2-3, with 9 bases identical to TRBD2. Unmatched junction bases numbered 2, after V lost 5 bases and J lost 2 bases. The germline V gene has CDR1 SEHNR and CDR2 FQNEAQ (reference sequence). CDR3 length: 14 residues. The CDR3 protein is CASSRLADTDTQYF. The CDR3 DNA, read in part, is TGTGCCAGCAGCCGACTAGCGGACACAGATACG.

A word on this clone: From the germline J gene comes the end of the CDR3, since the read stops 3 residues before it. V usage is TRBV19 and J usage is TRBJ2-2; 8 positions match TRBD2. The J segment lost 4 bases and the V segment lost 5 bases, leaving 3 bases of the junction unmatched. In germline, CDR1 is LNHDA, CDR2 SQIVND (reference sequence). The CDR3 has 14 residues. The CDR3 protein is CASSAGGVTGELFF. The sequenced CDR3 bases are TGTGCCAGTAGTGCGGGAGGCGTCACCGGGGAG.